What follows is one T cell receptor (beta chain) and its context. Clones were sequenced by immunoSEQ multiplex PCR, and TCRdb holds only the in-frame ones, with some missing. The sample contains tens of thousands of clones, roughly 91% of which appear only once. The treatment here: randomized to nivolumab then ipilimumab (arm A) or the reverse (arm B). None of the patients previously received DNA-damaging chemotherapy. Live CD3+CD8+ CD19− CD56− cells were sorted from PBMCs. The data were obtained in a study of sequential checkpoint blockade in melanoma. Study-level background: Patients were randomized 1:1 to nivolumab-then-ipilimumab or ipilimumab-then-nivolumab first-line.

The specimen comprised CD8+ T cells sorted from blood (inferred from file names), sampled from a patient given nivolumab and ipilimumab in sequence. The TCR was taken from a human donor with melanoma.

The CDR3: CASSPQTSGTYNEQFF. CDR3 nucleotides: TGTGCCAGCAGCCCGCAGACTAGCGGCACCTACAATGAGCAGTTCTTC. The V call is TRBV7-9, the J call TRBJ2-1, with 9 bases aligning to TRBD2. V shed 5 bases, J shed 2 bases, and the junction held 7 bases outside the gene matches. Germline lookup yields CDR1 SEHNR and CDR2 FQNEAQ (reference sequence). The CDR3 consists of 16 residues.